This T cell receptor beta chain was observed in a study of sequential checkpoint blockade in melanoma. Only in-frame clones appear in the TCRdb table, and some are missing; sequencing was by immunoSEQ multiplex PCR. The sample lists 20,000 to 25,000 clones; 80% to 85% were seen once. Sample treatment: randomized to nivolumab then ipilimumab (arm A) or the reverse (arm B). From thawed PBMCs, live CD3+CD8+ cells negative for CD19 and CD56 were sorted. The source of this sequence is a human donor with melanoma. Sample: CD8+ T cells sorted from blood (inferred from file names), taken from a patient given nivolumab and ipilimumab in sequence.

The DNA for the CDR3 is TGTGCCAGCAGCCAAGTAGCGGGAGCGACAGATACGCAGTATTTT. As protein: CASSQVAGATDTQYF. The chain links TRBV14 to TRBJ2-3; 9 bases align to TRBD2. Germline V CDR1 and CDR2: SGHDN, FVKESK. This CDR3 contains 15 residues. V lost 1 base, J lost 3 bases, and 2 bases stayed unmatched.